This T cell receptor (beta chain) stems from a study of cytomegalovirus exposure and HLA in healthy donors. Overall study findings and caveats: Prediction of most subjects' HLA-A and HLA-B alleles by TCR beta sequences was reportedly accurate.

CDR1 SEHNR and CDR2 FQNEAQ come from the germline V gene (reference sequence). The V and J ends lost 1 base and 3 bases, in that order; junction bases with no gene match: 14. This CDR3 has 18 amino acids. On this clone itself: What it binds is unknown.

Primers: 60 Vbeta forward and 13 Jbeta reverse. Repertoires were generated with immunoSEQ multiplex PCR, while TCRdb's copy carries only in-frame clones and drops some. The sample carries some 150,000 clones, about 83% recorded once. The sequenced material came from PBMCs. The chain combines TRBV7-9 with TRBJ1-1, with TRBD1 matching over 7 bases. The receptor was isolated from a woman aged 40 to 50 in good health and CMV-seronegative. The chain's CDR3 is CASSLGTGTATQDTEAFF. As DNA, the CDR3 is TGTGCCAGCAGCTTAGGAACGGGGACAGCGACCCAGGACACTGAAGCTTTCTTT.